The 22 T cell receptor beta chains presented below share a single source sample, sequenced in a study of cytomegalovirus exposure and HLA in healthy donors. In the PCR, 60 Vbeta and 13 Jbeta primers were used. The table came from immunoSEQ multiplex PCR; TCRdb's copy has only in-frame clones and leaves some out. The sample lists roughly 140,000 clones; approximately 80% were seen once. The material sequenced was PBMCs. These receptors originate from a woman aged 60-70 years in good health and CMV-seropositive.

V is TRBV9 and J is TRBJ1-3; D unresolved. This CDR3 has 14 residues. V was clipped by 5 bases and J by 4 bases, with 13 bases between them. Germline V gene lookup returns CDR1 SGDLS and CDR2 YYNGEE. CDR3 nucleotides: TGTGCCAGCAGTGAGGGTTTATCCGGAAACACCATATATTTT. It translates to CASSEGLSGNTIYF.

The rearrangement links TRBV28 to TRBJ2-7; a possible D gene is TRBD1 (5 bases). V lost 10 bases to trimming and J lost 4 bases, with 14 bases between them. This CDR3 is 12 amino acids long. Germline V gene lookup returns CDR1 MDHEN and CDR2 SYDVKM. This CDR3 reads CATQGVPYEQYF. CDR3 DNA: TGTGCCACCCAGGGTGTCCCGTACGAGCAGTACTTC.

This chain joins TRBV14 and TRBJ2-1, with D maybe TRBD2 (5 bases). Trimming stripped 1 base from V and 10 bases from J, with 20 bases between. This CDR3 has 16 residues. The V gene's germline CDR1 is SGHDN and CDR2 FVKESK. Written as DNA, the CDR3 is TGTGCCAGCAGCCAAGGGTCAAGCGGTGTAGTTGGAGAGCAGTTCTTC. Protein sequence: CASSQGSSGVVGEQFF.

The V gene is TRBV4-1, the J gene TRBJ2-3; TRBD2 aligns across 8 bases. The CDR3 consists of 16 residues. Trimming at V came to 3 bases and at J to 6 bases, leaving 11 bases not matched to a gene. Germline-derived CDR1 and CDR2 are MGHRA and YSYEKL. CDR3 nucleotide sequence: TGCGCCAGCAGCCAGGGGGGACGGGAGGGTTCCGATACGCAGTATTTT. Its translation is CASSQGGREGSDTQYF.

The chain carries TRBV7-7 and TRBJ1-5; possibly TRBD1 for D (5 bases). CDR1 SSHAT and CDR2 FNYEAQ come from the germline V gene (reference sequence). The V and J ends lost 1 base and 1 base respectively, with 8 bases between them. The length of the CDR3 is 15 residues. CDR3 region: CASSLGRGSNQPQHF. In nucleotides, the CDR3 is TGTGCCAGCAGCTTAGGGAGGGGCAGCAATCAGCCCCAGCATTTT.

V usage is TRBV28 and J usage is TRBJ2-5; TRBD2 matches 13 bases. Germline V gives CDR1 MDHEN, CDR2 SYDVKM. The CDR3 length is 17 residues. The ends lost 3 bases at V and 5 bases at J; junction bases unmatched: 9. The CDR3 nucleotides are TGTGCCAGCAGTTTGCTAGGACTAGCGGGAGAAGGGGAGACCCAGTACTTC. This translates into CASSLLGLAGEGETQYF. Combining the CDR3 with reference TRBV28 and TRBJ2-5 gives the whole variable domain DVKVTQSSRYLVKRTGEKVFLECVQDMDHENMFWYRQDPGLGLRLIYFSYDVKMKEKGDIPEGYSVSREKKERFSLILESASTNQTSMYLCASSLLGLAGEGETQYFGPGTRLLVL.

The gene calls are TRBV5-1 and TRBJ2-6, with D possibly being TRBD1 (5 bases). V lost 4 bases and J 0 bases, leaving 11 bases between the germline ends. CDR3 length: 16 amino acids. Germline CDR1 SGHRS, CDR2 YFSETQ. This chain's CDR3 is CASSPGHSSGANVLTF. CDR3 nucleotides: TGCGCCAGCAGCCCCGGACACTCCTCTGGGGCCAACGTCCTGACTTTC.

The chain combines TRBV9 with TRBJ1-1; D is perhaps TRBD1 (6 bases). Germline V gene data show CDR1 as SGDLS and CDR2 as YYNGEE. This CDR3 contains 13 residues. V lost 0 bases and J lost 7, with 10 bases in between. CDR3 DNA: TGTGCCAGCAGCGTAGGGGGGCAGGGTGAAGCTTTCTTT. It yields the protein CASSVGGQGEAFF.

The chain joins TRBV7-9 to TRBJ2-7; D remains ambiguous. V was pared by 2 bases and J by 6 bases, with 5 bases between. This CDR3 comprises 11 residues. Per germline, CDR1 SEHNR and CDR2 FQNEAQ (reference sequence). The CDR3, as DNA: TGTGCCAGCAGCTTATCCGGCGAGCAGTACTTC. This encodes CASSLSGEQYF.

The V call is TRBV11-3, the J call TRBJ2-7; TRBD2 matches 9 bases. Germline V CDR1 and CDR2: SGHNT, YENEEA. CDR3 length: 14 amino acids. The J segment lost 4 bases and the V segment lost 1 base, leaving 2 bases of the junction unmatched. The CDR3 reads CASSLGSGSYEQYF. In DNA form, the CDR3 reads TGTGCCAGCAGCTTAGGTAGCGGGAGTTACGAGCAGTACTTC.

V gene TRBV6-5 combines with J gene TRBJ1-5; 10 positions agree with TRBD1. Germline V CDR1 and CDR2: MNHEY, SVGAGI. CDR3 length equals 14 residues. V lost 6 bases and J lost 6; bases outside the gene matches: 5. The CDR3 nucleotides are TGTGCCAGCAGACGGACAGGGGGGAGTCAGCCCCAGCATTTT. It specifies CASRRTGGSQPQHF.

The V gene is TRBV19, the J gene TRBJ2-7; D not certain. CDR3 length equals 13 residues. Germline CDR1 LNHDA, CDR2 SQIVND (reference sequence). V lost 3 bases and J 3 bases, leaving 9 bases between the germline ends. The CDR3 DNA follows: TGTGCCAGTAGTATTGGCCCTTACTACGAGCAGTACTTC. Protein sequence: CASSIGPYYEQYF.

CDR3 region: CASSDRLAGDPNISGELFF. CDR3 coding DNA: TGTGCCAGCAGCGATCGACTAGCGGGGGACCCCAATATATCCGGGGAGCTGTTTTTT. The V call is TRBV7-9, the J call TRBJ2-2, with 12 bases that match TRBD2. CDR1 is SEHNR and CDR2 is FQNEAQ in the germline V gene (reference sequence). J was trimmed by 6 bases and V by 5 bases; bases with no gene match: 16. The CDR3 runs to 19 residues.

This rearrangement joins TRBV5-4 to TRBJ2-3, with unresolved D. The CDR3 totals 12 residues. Germline V CDR1 and CDR2: SGHNT, YYREEE (reference sequence). Trimming shortened V by 3 bases and J by 4 bases, and 6 bases separated the two germline ends. The CDR3 sequence is CASSSTADTQYF. CDR3 sequence (DNA): TGTGCCAGCAGCTCCACAGCAGATACGCAGTATTTT.

V and J are TRBV19 and TRBJ2-7, with 11 bases aligning to TRBD1. The CDR3 spans 15 residues. Trimming cost V 6 bases and J 3 bases; bases outside gene matches: 7. Germline assignment: CDR1 LNHDA and CDR2 SQIVND (reference sequence). Here the CDR3 reads CASRERTGGLYEQYF. The CDR3 bases are TGTGCCAGTAGGGAAAGGACAGGGGGCCTCTACGAGCAGTACTTC.

The CDR3 nucleotides read TGCGCCAGCAAATTGACTAGCGGGATCGTCGATACGCAGTATTTT. This encodes CASKLTSGIVDTQYF. The chain is built from TRBV5-1 and TRBJ2-3; 11 bases fit TRBD2. Germline loops: CDR1 SGHRS, CDR2 YFSETQ. Trimming removed 6 bases from V and 6 bases from J; junction bases left unmatched: 9. CDR3 length: 15 amino acids.

The chain couples TRBV30 to TRBJ2-1, with a possible D match to TRBD1 (5 bases). Germline lookup yields CDR1 GTSNPN and CDR2 SVGIG (reference sequence). CDR3 length: 12 residues. Trimming removed 4 bases at V and 8 bases at J, with 12 bases between. The CDR3 DNA reads as TGTGCCTGGAATGGGGCAGTCGATGAGCAGTTCTTC. It translates to CAWNGAVDEQFF.

This chain links TRBV7-6 with TRBJ2-7, with D possibly being TRBD2 (6 bases). Trimming left V 1 base short and J 6 bases short, with 16 bases between. The CDR3 covers 15 residues. CDR1 and CDR2 from the germline V gene are SGHVS and FNYEAQ. The CDR3 region is CASSLESGVRGEQYF. CDR3 DNA: TGTGCCAGCAGCTTAGAAAGCGGCGTGCGGGGCGAGCAGTACTTC. Full variable domain (missing parts from reference TRBV7-6 and TRBJ2-7): GAGVSQSPRYKVTKRGQDVALRCDPISGHVSLYWYRQALGQGPEFLTYFNYEAQQDKSGLPNDRFSAERPEGSISTLTIQRTEQRDSAMYRCASSLESGVRGEQYFGPGTRLTVT.

The chain carries TRBV4-1 and TRBJ2-3; TRBD1 aligns across 8 bases. Germline V gene lookup returns CDR1 MGHRA and CDR2 YSYEKL. CDR3 length equals 16 residues. Trimming removed 0 bases from V and 4 bases from J; junction bases left unmatched: 6. Here the CDR3 DNA reads TGCGCCAGCAGCCAAGATTGGTCAGGGGGCGCAGATACGCAGTATTTT. Protein: CASSQDWSGGADTQYF.

The genes are TRBV5-6 and TRBJ2-4; D is perhaps TRBD2 (5 bases). The length of the CDR3 is 15 residues. Germline V gives CDR1 SGHDT, CDR2 YYEEEE. Trimming took off 1 base at V and 4 bases at J, with 12 bases between the two ends. The CDR3 reads CASSLFGIIKNIQYF. The CDR3 nucleotides are TGTGCCAGCAGCTTGTTCGGGATAATAAAAAACATTCAGTACTTC.

The rearrangement links TRBV7-8 to TRBJ2-4, with D tentatively TRBD2 (5 bases). V lost 0 bases and J 1 base, leaving 13 bases between the germline ends. This CDR3 has 17 amino acids. Germline V CDR1 and CDR2: SGHVS, FQNEAQ. The DNA for the CDR3 is TGTGCCAGCAGCTTAGCGCTAAGAGGGATTGCCAAAAACATTCAGTACTTC. Protein: CASSLALRGIAKNIQYF.

The chain recombines TRBV28 with TRBJ1-4; the match to TRBD1 covers 7 bases. The V gene end was trimmed by 5 bases and the J gene end by 7 bases; junction bases not matched to a gene: 10. Germline V lookup: CDR1 MDHEN, CDR2 SYDVKM. This CDR3 has 15 residues. The DNA of the CDR3 is TGTGCCAGCAGTACCTGGACAGGAGCGCTTGAAAAACTGTTTTTT. Amino acids: CASSTWTGALEKLFF.